This T cell receptor beta chain was captured by sequencing in a study of T cells in localized non-small cell lung cancer. Findings and limits, study-wide: Sequencing was limited to one tumor region, leaving the possibility of heterogeneity open. It was uninvolved adjacent lung that showed the highest T cell clonality, exceeding tumor. With higher T cell density in blood came longer overall survival. Paired adjacent lung recovered a median approximately 57 of the top 100 tumor clones.

The repertoire was sequenced with immunoSEQ multiplex PCR; TCRdb's copy has only in-frame clones and lacks some. Seen here are roughly 35,000 clones, 92% observed once, and the top ten hold less than 2.5%. V shed 5 bases and J shed 4 bases, with 17 bases lying between them. This CDR3 has 15 residues. Germline assignment: CDR1 SGHAT and CDR2 FQNNGV. Concerning this clone: The antigen is unknown.

The source of this sequence is a female donor of 60 years or more with stage I lung adenocarcinoma. This chain links TRBV11-2 with TRBJ1-2; no reliable D call. Specimen: peripheral blood, collected before any cancer treatment. This CDR3 reads CASSESQQLLYGYTF. In DNA, the CDR3 is TGTGCCAGCAGCGAATCACAGCAACTCCTCTATGGCTACACCTTC.